This T cell receptor beta chain was identified during a study of blood T cell repertoires in COVID-19. As for the study in general: Collection of acute and convalescent COVID-19 samples took place in the United States, Italy and Spain. T cells, B-cell-depleted T cells, or PBMCs supplied cDNA or gDNA.

J gave up 5 bases and V 4 bases, and 12 bases lay outside the gene matches. The germline CDR1 and CDR2 sequences are SGDLS and YYNGEE. The CDR3 loop spans 16 amino acids. Under the authors' procedure: Estimation of nucleated cell counts relied on the amplification of reference gene primers. TCRdb's table, derived via immunoSEQ multiplex PCR, lists solely in-frame clones and lacks some. That table gives V, J and clone size, and the DNA gave D and trimming. This table has around 170,000 clones, over 80% appearing once. The specimen was peripheral blood. V usage is TRBV9 and J usage is TRBJ2-3, with 8 bases fitting TRBD2. The receptor comes from a woman aged 60-75 years with acute or convalescent COVID-19. CDR3 sequence reads: CASSPHVRGGRDTQYF. CDR3 coding DNA: TGTGCCAGCAGCCCCCACGTGCGCGGGGGGCGAGATACGCAGTATTTT. Using reference TRBV9 and TRBJ2-3 for the parts outside the CDR3, the full variable domain is DSGVTQTPKHLITATGQRVTLRCSPRSGDLSVYWYQQSLDQGLQFLIQYYNGEERAKGNILERFSAQQFPDLHSELNLSSLELGDSALYFCASSPHVRGGRDTQYFGPGTRLTVL.